The T cell receptor (beta chain) described here comes from a study of blood T cells in healthy people across ages. About the research overall: About one barcoded beta molecule per two T cells came from capture by template switching.

A note on this clonotype: The CDR3 does not end in the conserved phenylalanine or tryptophan, so this is likely a read error.

The CDR3 runs to 11 residues. Between the trimmed V and J ends, which lost 2 bases and 9 bases, there was a span of 8 bases. Germline V gives CDR1 GTSNPN, CDR2 SVGIG (reference sequence). The authors ran a second PCR of about 7 to 11 cycles using a sample-barcoded 5' primer and a J-beta primer mix. TCRdb used MiXCR to reprocess the 5' RACE reads, holding one entry per CDR3 protein. The sample comprises around 1.5 million distinct CDR3 sequences, 30% to 35% of which are singletons, and about 11% rests with the top ten. Sequencing was performed on blood. V gene TRBV30 combines with J gene TRBJ2-1, with D unresolved. This receptor was taken from a woman in her 30s in good health. The CDR3: CAWSLVTEQFC. The DNA for the CDR3 is TGTGCCTGGAGTTTGGTTACTGAGCAGTTCTGC.